This T cell receptor beta chain was profiled in a study of blood T cells in healthy people across ages. Overall study results and limits: Higher diversity and more naive CD4+ cells were features of long-lived donors, compared to aged donors. Donor CMV infection status was unknown, possibly confounding age-related changes in expanded clonotypes.

This CDR3 region has 17 residues. CDR1 and CDR2 from the germline V gene are LGHDT and YNNKEL (reference sequence). V lost 4 bases to trimming and J lost 6 bases; unmatched junction nucleotides: 11. Through a sample-barcoded 5' primer and a J-beta primer mix, a second PCR was run for about 6 to 12 cycles. Sequencing yielded, for each sample, at least 3 million paired-end reads carrying CDR3. MiXCR was run by TCRdb on the 5' RACE reads, yielding one entry per CDR3 protein. The sample consists of fewer than 2,000,000 distinct CDR3 sequences, about 35% of them appearing once. This clonotype was recorded a few times. The antigen is not known.

The receptor was isolated from a woman aged 25 to 39 in good health. Specimen: blood. The chain links TRBV3-1 to TRBJ2-5; TRBD2 aligns across 13 bases. The CDR3: CASSPRTSGSTLKTQYF. CDR3 DNA sequence: TGTGCCAGCAGCCCCCGGACTAGCGGGAGTACTTTGAAGACCCAGTACTTC.